These 21 T cell receptor beta chains were all obtained from the same sample, sequenced in a study of shared clonotypes between healthy human individuals. Here immunoSEQ multiplex PCR was the method, and the copy in TCRdb shows in-frame clones only, minus some. The data contain some 1.5 million clones, about 98% of them singletons. The material sequenced was naive CD4+ T cells sorted from blood. As to subset: CD45RA+ positively selected. The receptors derive from a man aged 25 to 40 in good health.

The chain has TRBV5-1 and TRBJ1-2, with a tentative D call TRBD1 (6 bases). Trimming left V 3 bases short and J 4 bases short, with 16 bases between. The CDR3 consists of 15 residues. Germline CDR1 reads SGHRS; CDR2 reads YFSETQ. CDR3 DNA sequence: TGCGCCAGCAGCTCACGAATGGGACAAATCTATGGCTACACCTTC. Protein product: CASSSRMGQIYGYTF.

The chain carries TRBV18 and TRBJ1-5, with 7 positions matching TRBD1. The germline V gene has CDR1 KGHSH and CDR2 LQKENI. The CDR3 is made up of 14 amino acids. Trimming removed 6 bases from V and 3 bases from J; junction bases left unmatched: 5. CDR3 protein: CASSERGLNQPQHF. The CDR3 DNA reads TGTGCCAGCTCCGAGAGGGGGCTCAATCAGCCCCAGCATTTT.

This rearrangement joins TRBV2 to TRBJ2-5, with TRBD1 matching over 10 bases. Unmatched junction bases numbered 7, after V lost 4 bases and J lost 5 bases. Germline CDR1 and CDR2: SNHLY and FYNNEI. The CDR3 totals 15 residues. CDR3 sequence reads: CASSGDRGHRETQYF. In nucleotides, the CDR3 is TGTGCCAGCAGTGGGGACAGGGGACATAGGGAGACCCAGTACTTC. Using reference TRBV2 and TRBJ2-5 for the parts outside the CDR3, the full variable domain is EPEVTQTPSHQVTQMGQEVILRCVPISNHLYFYWYRQILGQKVEFLVSFYNNEISEKSEIFDDQFSVERPDGSNFTLKIRSTKLEDSAMYFCASSGDRGHRETQYFGPGTRLLVL.

J is TRBJ2-2 and V is TRBV9; maybe TRBD2 (6 bases). Trimming stripped 4 bases from V and 4 bases from J, with 11 bases between. The CDR3 has 14 amino acids. Germline CDR1 is SGDLS and CDR2 is YYNGEE. Written as DNA, the CDR3 is TGTGCCAGCAGCCCGACTAGTTTCACCGGGGAGCTGTTTTTT. Translating gives CASSPTSFTGELFF.

V usage is TRBV6-1 and J usage is TRBJ2-7, with 9 positions matching TRBD2. V was clipped by 7 bases and J by 6 bases; unmatched bases: 10. This CDR3 has 14 residues. Germline-derived CDR1 and CDR2 are MNHNS and SASEGT. CDR3 bases: TGTGCCAGCATTTCAGCTAGCGGGACATCCGAGCAGTACTTC. Translating gives CASISASGTSEQYF.

The gene calls are TRBV30 and TRBJ1-4; 8 bases align to TRBD1. The CDR3 runs 13 residues. The junction had 2 bases not matched to a gene; V was cut back by 1 base and J by 7 bases. The V gene's germline CDR1 is GTSNPN and CDR2 SVGIG (reference sequence). The CDR3 region is CAWSGTGREKLFF. The CDR3, as DNA: TGTGCCTGGAGTGGGACAGGGCGTGAAAAACTGTTTTTT.

This chain uses TRBV28 with TRBJ2-7; TRBD2 aligns across 8 bases. J lost 0 bases, V lost 6 bases, and 4 bases had no gene match. Germline V gene data show CDR1 as MDHEN and CDR2 as SYDVKM. The CDR3 has 14 amino acids. The CDR3 coding sequence is TGTGCCAGCAGAATGGGACTAGTCTCCTACGAGCAGTACTTC. Translated: CASRMGLVSYEQYF.

The V and J genes are TRBV11-2 and TRBJ2-7; D might be TRBD2 (6 bases). V lost 6 bases and J 4 bases, leaving 16 bases between the germline ends. The germline V gene encodes CDR1 SGHAT and CDR2 FQNNGV. The CDR3 has 14 residues. The CDR3 region is CASSRDFNRYEQYF. In DNA form, the CDR3 reads TGTGCCAGCAGTCGGGACTTCAATCGATACGAGCAGTACTTC.

In DNA, the CDR3 is TGTGCCATCAGTGAGTCGGGGGCCCCTAGCACAGATACGCAGTATTTT. Translated: CAISESGAPSTDTQYF. V and J are TRBV10-3 and TRBJ2-3; D might be TRBD1 (6 bases). V dropped 0 bases and J dropped 0 bases, with 10 bases sitting between them. Germline CDR1 and CDR2: ENHRY and SYGVKD. The CDR3 loop spans 16 amino acids.

The rearrangement uses TRBV5-8 and TRBJ2-1, with TRBD2 identical over 13 bases. CDR3 length: 16 amino acids. Germline V gene sequence: CDR1 SGHTS, CDR2 YDEGEE. With V trimmed by 2 bases and J by 5 bases, 4 bases remained unmatched. As DNA, the CDR3 is TGTGCCAGCAGCTTTGGACTAGCGGGAGCCAACAATGAGCAGTTCTTC. Residues: CASSFGLAGANNEQFF.

The sample holds one count of this clone. Since the CDR3 does not end with the conserved phenylalanine or tryptophan, this likely comes from a read error. The DNA is omitted, as the CDR3 cannot be located on it reliably, and the CDR3 follows TCRdb's listing. The chain has TRBV14 and TRBJ2-7; the D call in the table, TRBD1, was not verified against the DNA. Germline CDR1 and CDR2: SGHDN and FVKESK. The CDR3 is 13 amino acids long, termini counted. The CDR3 loop is CASSQVRGQGVPP.

The V gene is TRBV5-4, the J gene TRBJ1-2, with unresolved D. Germline values: CDR1 SGHNT, CDR2 YYREEE (reference sequence). Trimming stripped 4 bases from V and 0 bases from J, with 13 bases between. The CDR3 has 15 amino acids. CDR3 protein: CASSTGGRANYGYTF. For the CDR3, the DNA is TGTGCCAGCAGCACGGGAGGGAGAGCTAACTATGGCTACACCTTC. The variable domain in full, completed from reference TRBV5-4 and TRBJ1-2, reads ETGVTQSPTHLIKTRGQQVTLRCSSQSGHNTVSWYQQALGQGPQFIFQYYREEENGRGNFPPRFSGLQFPNYSSELNVNALELDDSALYLCASSTGGRANYGYTFGSGTRLTVV.

The V gene is TRBV6-5, the J gene TRBJ2-7; tentative D call: TRBD2 (6 bases). CDR3 size: 14 residues. Germline lookup yields CDR1 MNHEY and CDR2 SVGAGI. V lost 6 bases to trimming and J lost 5 bases, with 17 bases between them. For the CDR3, the DNA is TGTGCCAGCAGCCCCGGGGGTGCGGTGCACGAGCAGTACTTC. Translating gives CASSPGGAVHEQYF.

The CDR3 bases are TGTGCCAGCAGTGTGGGACTCGGCACCGGGGAGCTGTTTTTT. As protein: CASSVGLGTGELFF. The rearrangement uses TRBV6-5 and TRBJ2-2; tentatively, D is TRBD2 (6 bases). The CDR3 runs 14 residues. V lost 5 bases, J lost 4 bases, and 11 bases lay in between. Germline V gene sequence: CDR1 MNHEY, CDR2 SVGAGI.

The chain carries TRBV5-4 and TRBJ2-6, with TRBD1 identical over 7 bases. With 3 bases clipped from V and 4 bases from J, the junction kept 10 bases outside the gene matches. Germline loops: CDR1 SGHNT, CDR2 YYREEE (reference sequence). The CDR3 spans 17 residues. The CDR3 coding sequence is TGTGCCAGCAGCTCACTAAAACAGGGGTCCGGGGCCAACGTCCTGACTTTC. Residues: CASSSLKQGSGANVLTF.

The chain recombines TRBV14 with TRBJ2-5, with 9 bases fitting TRBD1. From germline, CDR1 is SGHDN and CDR2 FVKESK. The ends lost 5 bases at V and 4 bases at J; junction bases unmatched: 11. The CDR3 loop spans 16 amino acids. The CDR3 DNA reads TGTGCCAGCAGCAAGACAGGGGGTGGGTCCGGAGAGACCCAGTACTTC. This gives the protein CASSKTGGGSGETQYF.

This chain uses TRBV7-9 with TRBJ2-1; no firm D call. CDR1 is SEHNR and CDR2 is FQNEAQ in the germline V gene (reference sequence). Trimming took off 1 base at V and 3 bases at J, with 7 bases between the two ends. The CDR3 has 14 amino acids. DNA of the CDR3: TGTGCCAGCAGCTTAGTGTCAGTCTACAATGAGCAGTTCTTC. Encoded protein: CASSLVSVYNEQFF. Combining the CDR3 with reference TRBV7-9 and TRBJ2-1 gives the whole variable domain DTGVSQNPRHKITKRGQNVTFRCDPISEHNRLYWYRQTLGQGPEFLTYFQNEAQLEKSRLLSDRFSAERPKGSFSTLEIQRTEQGDSAMYLCASSLVSVYNEQFFGPGTRLTVL.

The J gene is TRBJ2-3, the V gene TRBV7-3; D is perhaps TRBD1 (6 bases). Trimming pared 5 bases from V and 3 bases from J, leaving 9 bases between. The CDR3 runs to 13 residues. Germline CDR1 and CDR2: SGHTA and FQGTGA. The CDR3: CASSSDRTDTQYF. DNA for the CDR3: TGTGCCAGCAGCAGCGACAGGACAGATACGCAGTATTTT.

The J gene is TRBJ2-5, the V gene TRBV28; tentatively, D is TRBD2 (6 bases). The V gene's germline CDR1 is MDHEN and CDR2 SYDVKM. The V gene lost 2 bases and the J gene lost 5 bases, with 18 bases spanning the gap. The CDR3 loop spans 16 amino acids. As DNA, the CDR3 is TGTGCCAGCAGTTTAATAGGCGGGACCTTGGGGGAGACCCAGTACTTC. Encoded protein: CASSLIGGTLGETQYF.

V is TRBV7-3 and J is TRBJ2-1; 9 nucleotides match TRBD1. With 3 bases clipped from V and 7 bases from J, the junction kept 10 bases outside the gene matches. Per the germline V gene, CDR1 is SGHTA and CDR2 is FQGTGA. The CDR3 runs 16 residues. CDR3: CASSFNTLQGANEQFF. The CDR3 nucleotides are TGTGCCAGCAGCTTCAATACCCTACAGGGGGCTAATGAGCAGTTCTTC.

The chain is built from TRBV2 and TRBJ2-7; unclear D gene. The V gene's germline CDR1 is SNHLY and CDR2 FYNNEI. There are 14 residues in the CDR3. V dropped 2 bases and J dropped 3 bases, with 11 bases sitting between them. CDR3 sequence (DNA): TGTGCCAGCAGTGAATCCCGACAAATCTACGAGCAGTACTTC. Encoded protein: CASSESRQIYEQYF. The full variable domain, its missing parts supplied by reference TRBV2 and TRBJ2-7, is EPEVTQTPSHQVTQMGQEVILRCVPISNHLYFYWYRQILGQKVEFLVSFYNNEISEKSEIFDDQFSVERPDGSNFTLKIRSTKLEDSAMYFCASSESRQIYEQYFGPGTRLTVT.